The next 4 T cell receptor beta chains were all read from a single sample in a study of post-analysis software for immune sequencing data. Their recognized antigens are unknown. cDNA libraries for TCR beta contained unique molecular identifiers. TCRdb re-called the PCR reads through MiXCR, storing one row per CDR3 protein. The sample shows around 700,000 distinct CDR3 sequences, over 45% of them seen only once. The study's findings and limits: When patients were compared with controls, about 5 TRBV segments were more frequent, TRBV5-6, TRBV5-1 and TRBV20-1 among them.

The specimen was blood. Receptors were obtained from a girl aged 2 to 9 with multiple sclerosis.

The CDR3 spells CASSLIAGTGINQPQHF. Written as DNA, the CDR3 is TGTGCCAGCAGCTTAATTGCCGGGACAGGGATCAATCAGCCCCAGCATTTT. V usage is TRBV5-5 and J usage is TRBJ1-5; TRBD1 agrees at 9 bases. Germline V gene sequence: CDR1 SGHKS, CDR2 YYEKEE (reference sequence). Trimming at V came to 2 bases and at J to 3 bases, leaving 9 bases not matched to a gene. The CDR3 is 17 residues long.

This clonotype was recorded once. The chain has TRBV7-8 and TRBJ2-1, with TRBD1 identical over 7 bases. Germline V gives CDR1 SGHVS, CDR2 FQNEAQ. Trimming cost V 6 bases and J 5 bases; bases outside gene matches: 4. The CDR3 length is 13 residues. The CDR3 sequence is CASRQGTNNEQFF. In DNA, the CDR3 is TGTGCCAGCAGACAGGGGACAAACAATGAGCAGTTCTTC.

The chain employs TRBV27 and TRBJ2-1; weak D call: TRBD1 (5 bases). The CDR3 is 14 residues long. The V end lost 5 bases, the J end lost 6 bases, and 14 bases lay between the germline ends. Germline CDR1 and CDR2: MNHEY and SMNVEV (reference sequence). CDR3 amino acids: CASSPVTEGNEQFF. In DNA form, the CDR3 reads TGTGCCAGCAGTCCTGTGACAGAAGGCAATGAGCAGTTCTTC.

This chain uses TRBV4-2 with TRBJ2-2; 8 bases align to TRBD2. Germline lookup yields CDR1 LGHNA and CDR2 YNFKEQ. V shed 1 base, J shed 1 base, and the junction held 11 bases outside the gene matches. This CDR3 contains 19 residues. CDR3 coding DNA: TGTGCCAGCAGCCAAGCGGTAATCAGAGCGGGGGTGAACACCGGGGAGCTGTTTTTT. Translating gives CASSQAVIRAGVNTGELFF.